These 7 T cell receptor beta chains were sequenced from one sample in a study of cytomegalovirus exposure and HLA in healthy donors. The PCR used 60 Vbeta and 13 Jbeta primers. Some clones are missing from TCRdb's copy, which holds only in-frame ones; the method was immunoSEQ multiplex PCR. The sample records over 75,000 clones, approximately 80% being singletons. The sequenced sample was PBMCs. These receptors were taken from a man between 25 and 39 years old in good health and CMV-seropositive.

This clone was detected a few times. The J gene is TRBJ2-7, the V gene TRBV6-6; TRBD2 agrees at 8 bases. The germline gives CDR1 MNHNY, CDR2 SVGAGI (reference sequence). Trimming took 9 bases from V and 2 from J; bases not matched to a gene: 3. The CDR3 consists of 12 residues. DNA for the CDR3: TGTGCCAGTTCCGGGGGGGCCTACGAGCAGTACTTC. Encoded protein: CASSGGAYEQYF.

This clone was detected only once. This sequence joins TRBV28 and TRBJ1-5; weak D call: TRBD1 (6 bases). This CDR3 spans 16 amino acids. Germline assignment: CDR1 MDHEN and CDR2 SYDVKM. V was clipped by 1 base and J by 2 bases, with 12 bases between them. The CDR3: CASSLYGGQGNQPQHF. The CDR3 DNA sequence: TGTGCCAGCAGTTTATACGGGGGGCAGGGCAATCAGCCCCAGCATTTT.

The V call is TRBV27, the J call TRBJ1-2, with a weak D call TRBD1 (6 bases). The CDR3 contains 12 residues. CDR1 is MNHEY and CDR2 is SMNVEV in the germline V gene (reference sequence). V dropped 6 bases and J dropped 6 bases, with 11 bases sitting between them. The CDR3 sequence is CASRSQGNGYTF. In nucleotides, the CDR3 is TGTGCCAGCAGAAGCCAGGGGAATGGCTACACCTTC.

The rearrangement links TRBV10-3 to TRBJ2-1; 8 nucleotides line up with TRBD1. CDR1 ENHRY and CDR2 SYGVKD come from the germline V gene. There are 12 residues in the CDR3. V shed 10 bases, J shed 6 bases, and the junction held 5 bases outside the gene matches. CDR3 residues: CATGTGPNEQFF. DNA for the CDR3: TGTGCCACCGGGACAGGACCCAATGAGCAGTTCTTC.

This clone was seen repeatedly, ten times or more. The gene calls are TRBV5-1 and TRBJ1-1, with 9 positions matching TRBD1. This CDR3 comprises 15 residues. The germline V gene encodes CDR1 SGHRS and CDR2 YFSETQ. The V and J ends lost 4 bases and 4 bases, in that order; junction bases with no gene match: 8. As DNA, the CDR3 is TGCGCCAGCAGCGGGACAGGGCTTCCTGGCACTGAAGCTTTCTTT. Amino acid sequence: CASSGTGLPGTEAFF.

The rearrangement links TRBV5-5 to TRBJ2-7; no reliable D call. V was clipped by 2 bases and J by 0 bases, with 9 bases between them. The CDR3 loop spans 14 amino acids. Germline CDR1 is SGHKS and CDR2 is YYEKEE (reference sequence). The CDR3 DNA reads as TGTGCCAGCAGCTTCGAGGAAGTCTCCTACGAGCAGTACTTC. Its translation is CASSFEEVSYEQYF.

This clone was seen more than once but under ten times. This sequence joins TRBV7-9 and TRBJ1-1, with TRBD1 identical over 8 bases. J lost 3 bases, V lost 1 base, and 7 bases had no gene match. The CDR3 runs to 16 residues. Looked up from germline, CDR1 is SEHNR and CDR2 is FQNEAQ (reference sequence). DNA for the CDR3: TGTGCCAGCAGCTTAGATTTGGGACAGGCCGACACTGAAGCTTTCTTT. It is translated as CASSLDLGQADTEAFF.